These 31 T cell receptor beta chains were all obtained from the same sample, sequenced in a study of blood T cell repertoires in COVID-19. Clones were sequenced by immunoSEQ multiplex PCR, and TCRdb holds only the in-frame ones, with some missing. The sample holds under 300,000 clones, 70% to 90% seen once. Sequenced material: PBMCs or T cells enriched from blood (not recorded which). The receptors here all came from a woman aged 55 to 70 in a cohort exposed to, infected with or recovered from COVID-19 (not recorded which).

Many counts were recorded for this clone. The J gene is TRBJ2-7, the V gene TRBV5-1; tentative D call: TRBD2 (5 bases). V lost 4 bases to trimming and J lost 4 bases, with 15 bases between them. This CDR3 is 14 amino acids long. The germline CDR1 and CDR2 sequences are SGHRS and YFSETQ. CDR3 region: CASSPEGFGYEQYF. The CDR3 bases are TGCGCCAGCAGCCCCGAGGGATTCGGGTACGAGCAGTACTTC.

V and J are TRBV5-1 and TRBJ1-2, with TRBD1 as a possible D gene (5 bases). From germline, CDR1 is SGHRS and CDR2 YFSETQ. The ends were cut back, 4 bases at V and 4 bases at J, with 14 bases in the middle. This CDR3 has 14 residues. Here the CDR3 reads CASSTDNRGYGYTF. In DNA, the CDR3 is TGCGCCAGCAGCACCGACAATAGGGGCTATGGCTACACCTTC.

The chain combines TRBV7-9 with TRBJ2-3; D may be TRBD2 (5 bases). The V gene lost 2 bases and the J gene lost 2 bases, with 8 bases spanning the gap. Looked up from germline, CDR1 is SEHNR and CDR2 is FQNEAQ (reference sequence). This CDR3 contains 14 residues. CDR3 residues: CASSLSTTTDTQYF. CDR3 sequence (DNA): TGTGCCAGCAGCTTATCGACTACCACAGATACGCAGTATTTT.

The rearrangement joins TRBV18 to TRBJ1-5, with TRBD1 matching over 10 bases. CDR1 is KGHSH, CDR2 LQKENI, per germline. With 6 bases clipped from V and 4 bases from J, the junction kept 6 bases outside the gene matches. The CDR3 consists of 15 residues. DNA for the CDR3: TGTGCCAGCTCCGAAGGGACAGGGGTTAATCAGCCCCAGCATTTT. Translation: CASSEGTGVNQPQHF.

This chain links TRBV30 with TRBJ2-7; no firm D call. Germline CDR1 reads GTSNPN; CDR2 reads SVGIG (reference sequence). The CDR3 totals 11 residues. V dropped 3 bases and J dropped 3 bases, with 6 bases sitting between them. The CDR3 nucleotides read TGTGCCTGGAGCACAAGCTACGAGCAGTACTTC. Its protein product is CAWSTSYEQYF.

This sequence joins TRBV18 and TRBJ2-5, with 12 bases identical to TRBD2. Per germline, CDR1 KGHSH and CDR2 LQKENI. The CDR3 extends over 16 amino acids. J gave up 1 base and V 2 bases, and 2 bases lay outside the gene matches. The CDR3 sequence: CASSPVLAGGQETQYF. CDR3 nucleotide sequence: TGTGCCAGCTCACCAGTACTAGCGGGGGGCCAAGAGACCCAGTACTTC.

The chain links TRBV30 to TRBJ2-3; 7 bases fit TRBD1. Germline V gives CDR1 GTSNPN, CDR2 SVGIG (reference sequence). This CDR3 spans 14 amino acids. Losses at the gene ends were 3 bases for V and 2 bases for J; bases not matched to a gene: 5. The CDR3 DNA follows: TGTGCCTGGAGGACAGGGTTCTACACAGATACGCAGTATTTT. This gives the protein CAWRTGFYTDTQYF.

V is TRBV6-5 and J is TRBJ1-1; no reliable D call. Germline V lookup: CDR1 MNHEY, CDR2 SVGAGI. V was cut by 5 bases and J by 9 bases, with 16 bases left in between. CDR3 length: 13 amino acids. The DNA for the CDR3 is TGTGCCAGCAGTCAAACCGTCGGGAGTAAAGCTTTCTTT. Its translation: CASSQTVGSKAFF.

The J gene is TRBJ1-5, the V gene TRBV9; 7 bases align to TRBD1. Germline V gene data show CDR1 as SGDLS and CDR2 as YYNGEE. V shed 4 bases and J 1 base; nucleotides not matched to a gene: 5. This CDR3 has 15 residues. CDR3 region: CASSPGQASNQPQHF. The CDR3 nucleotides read TGTGCCAGCAGCCCAGGACAGGCGAGCAATCAGCCCCAGCATTTT.

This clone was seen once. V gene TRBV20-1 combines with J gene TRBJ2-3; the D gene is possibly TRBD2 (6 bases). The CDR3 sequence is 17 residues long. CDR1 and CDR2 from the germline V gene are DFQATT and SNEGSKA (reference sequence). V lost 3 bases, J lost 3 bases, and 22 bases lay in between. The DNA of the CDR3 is TGCAGTGCTAGTGTCGCGGCGGGAAGGGGTAGGACAGATACGCAGTATTTT. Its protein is CSASVAAGRGRTDTQYF.

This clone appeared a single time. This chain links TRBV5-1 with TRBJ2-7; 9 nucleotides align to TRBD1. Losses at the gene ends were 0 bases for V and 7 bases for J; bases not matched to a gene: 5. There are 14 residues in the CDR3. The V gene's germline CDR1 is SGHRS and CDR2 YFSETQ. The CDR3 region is CASSLVQGAEEQYF. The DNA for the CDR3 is TGCGCCAGCAGCTTGGTACAGGGGGCGGAGGAGCAGTACTTC.

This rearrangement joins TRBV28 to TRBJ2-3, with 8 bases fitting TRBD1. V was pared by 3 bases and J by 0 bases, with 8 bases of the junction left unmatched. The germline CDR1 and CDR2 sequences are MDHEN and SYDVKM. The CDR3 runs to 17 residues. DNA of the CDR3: TGTGCCAGCAGTTTTTTGCGGACAGGGACGAGCACAGATACGCAGTATTTT. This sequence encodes CASSFLRTGTSTDTQYF. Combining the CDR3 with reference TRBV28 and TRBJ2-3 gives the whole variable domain DVKVTQSSRYLVKRTGEKVFLECVQDMDHENMFWYRQDPGLGLRLIYFSYDVKMKEKGDIPEGYSVSREKKERFSLILESASTNQTSMYLCASSFLRTGTSTDTQYFGPGTRLTVL.

CDR3 coding DNA: TGTGCCAGCAGCCTCCCTCCGACAGGGGGACGCCAAGAGACCCAGTACTTC. This sequence encodes CASSLPPTGGRQETQYF. The V gene is TRBV3-1 (or the pseudogene TRBV3-2), the J gene TRBJ2-5; 9 bases map to TRBD1. V was pared by 4 bases and J by 1 base, with 10 bases of the junction left unmatched. The germline gives CDR1 LGHDT, CDR2 YNNKEL (reference sequence). This CDR3 has 17 residues.

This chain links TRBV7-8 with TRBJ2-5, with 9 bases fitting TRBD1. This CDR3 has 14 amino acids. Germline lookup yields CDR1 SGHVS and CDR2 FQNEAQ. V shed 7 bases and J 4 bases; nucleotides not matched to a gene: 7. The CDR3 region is CASTHRGLGETQYF. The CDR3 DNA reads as TGTGCCAGCACCCACAGGGGGCTCGGAGAGACCCAGTACTTC.

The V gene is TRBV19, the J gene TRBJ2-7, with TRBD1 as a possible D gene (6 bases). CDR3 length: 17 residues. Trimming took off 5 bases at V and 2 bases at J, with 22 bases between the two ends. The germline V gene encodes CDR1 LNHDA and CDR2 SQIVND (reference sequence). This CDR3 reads CASSLRSGEGVTYEQYF. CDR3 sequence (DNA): TGTGCCAGTAGTCTTAGGAGTGGCGAGGGGGTAACCTACGAGCAGTACTTC.

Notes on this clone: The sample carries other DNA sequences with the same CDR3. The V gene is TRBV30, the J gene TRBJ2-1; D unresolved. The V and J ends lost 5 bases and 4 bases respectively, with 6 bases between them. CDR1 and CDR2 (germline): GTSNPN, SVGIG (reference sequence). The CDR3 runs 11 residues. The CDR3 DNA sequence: TGTGCCTGGGGGTCTTACAATGAGCAGTTCTTC. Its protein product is CAWGSYNEQFF.

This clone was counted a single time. This CDR3 reads CASSPTGSDTQYF. CDR3 DNA: TGTGCCAGCTCACCGACAGGTTCAGATACGCAGTATTTT. V usage is TRBV18 and J usage is TRBJ2-3; D is perhaps TRBD1 (6 bases). The germline gives CDR1 KGHSH, CDR2 LQKENI. The CDR3 has 13 residues. V gave up 3 bases and J gave up 4 bases, with 8 bases separating them.

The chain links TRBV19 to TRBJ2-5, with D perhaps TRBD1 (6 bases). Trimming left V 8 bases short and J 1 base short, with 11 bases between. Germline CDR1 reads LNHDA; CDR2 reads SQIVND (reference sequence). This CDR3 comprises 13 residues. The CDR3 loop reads CASRRRGQETQYF. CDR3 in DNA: TGTGCCAGTCGCCGCAGGGGCCAAGAGACCCAGTACTTC.

CDR3 region: CSGRNLGYEQYF. As DNA, the CDR3 is TGCAGCGGGAGGAACCTCGGCTACGAGCAGTACTTC. The rearrangement links TRBV29-1 to TRBJ2-7, with TRBD2 as a possible D gene (5 bases). Germline V gene lookup returns CDR1 SQVTM and CDR2 ANQGSEA. CDR3 length: 12 amino acids. Deletions cut 7 bases from V and 3 bases from J, with 13 bases between.

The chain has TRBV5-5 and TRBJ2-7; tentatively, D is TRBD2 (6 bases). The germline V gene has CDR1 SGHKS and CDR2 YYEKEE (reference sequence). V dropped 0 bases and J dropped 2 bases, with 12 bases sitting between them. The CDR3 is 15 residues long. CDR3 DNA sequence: TGTGCCAGCAGCTTGGGGGCGGGGCCCACCTACGAGCAGTACTTC. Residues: CASSLGAGPTYEQYF.

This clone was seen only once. CDR3 sequence (DNA): TGTGCCAGCAGCCAAGATCCTCCGAACAGGCAACCCTACGAGCAGTACTTC. Amino acids: CASSQDPPNRQPYEQYF. The chain has TRBV3-1 (or the pseudogene TRBV3-2) and TRBJ2-7; TRBD1 is a possible D gene (5 bases). This CDR3 is 17 amino acids long. Germline assignment: CDR1 LGHDT and CDR2 YNNKEL (reference sequence). The V end was cut by 0 bases, the J end by 2 bases, with 17 bases between.

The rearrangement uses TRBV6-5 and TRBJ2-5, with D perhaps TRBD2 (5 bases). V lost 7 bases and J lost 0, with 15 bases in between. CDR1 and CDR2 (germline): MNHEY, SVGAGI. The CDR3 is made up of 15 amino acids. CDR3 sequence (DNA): TGTGCCAGCATCGATGAGGGTGCCCACCAAGAGACCCAGTACTTC. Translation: CASIDEGAHQETQYF.

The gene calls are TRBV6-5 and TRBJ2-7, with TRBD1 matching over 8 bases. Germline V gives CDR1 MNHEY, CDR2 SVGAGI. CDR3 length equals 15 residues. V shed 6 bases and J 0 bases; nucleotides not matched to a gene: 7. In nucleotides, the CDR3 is TGTGCCAGCAGATCCGGGGACAGGAGCTCCTACGAGCAGTACTTC. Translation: CASRSGDRSSYEQYF.

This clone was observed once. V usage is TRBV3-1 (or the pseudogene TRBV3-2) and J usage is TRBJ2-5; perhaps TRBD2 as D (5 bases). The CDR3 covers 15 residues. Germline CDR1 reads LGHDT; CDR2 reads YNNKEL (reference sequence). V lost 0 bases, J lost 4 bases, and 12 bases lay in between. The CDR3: CASSQDSPRGETQYF. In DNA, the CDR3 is TGTGCCAGCAGCCAAGATAGCCCTCGGGGAGAGACCCAGTACTTC.

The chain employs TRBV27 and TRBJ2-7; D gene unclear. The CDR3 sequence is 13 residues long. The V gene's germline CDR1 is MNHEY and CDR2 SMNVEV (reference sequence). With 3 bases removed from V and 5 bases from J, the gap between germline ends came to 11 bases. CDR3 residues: CASSLAGPHEQYF. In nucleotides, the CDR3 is TGTGCCAGCAGTTTGGCAGGTCCCCACGAGCAGTACTTC.

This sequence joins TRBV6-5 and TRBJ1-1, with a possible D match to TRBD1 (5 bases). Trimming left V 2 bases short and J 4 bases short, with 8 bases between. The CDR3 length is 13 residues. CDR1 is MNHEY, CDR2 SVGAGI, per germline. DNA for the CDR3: TGTGCCAGCAGTTACCGGGGGAGCACTGAAGCTTTCTTT. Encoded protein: CASSYRGSTEAFF.

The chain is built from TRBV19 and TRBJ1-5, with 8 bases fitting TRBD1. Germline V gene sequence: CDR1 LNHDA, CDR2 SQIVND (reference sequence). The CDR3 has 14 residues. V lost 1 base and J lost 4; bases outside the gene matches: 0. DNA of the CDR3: TGTGCCAGTAGTATAGGGACAGGGAATCAGCCCCAGCATTTT. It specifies CASSIGTGNQPQHF.

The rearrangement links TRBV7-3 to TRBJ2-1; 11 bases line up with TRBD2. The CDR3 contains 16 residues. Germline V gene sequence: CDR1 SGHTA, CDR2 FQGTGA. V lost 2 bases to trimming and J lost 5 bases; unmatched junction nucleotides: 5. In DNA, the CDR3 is TGTGCCAGCAGCTTATGGGGGACTAGCGGTAACAATGAGCAGTTCTTC. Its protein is CASSLWGTSGNNEQFF.

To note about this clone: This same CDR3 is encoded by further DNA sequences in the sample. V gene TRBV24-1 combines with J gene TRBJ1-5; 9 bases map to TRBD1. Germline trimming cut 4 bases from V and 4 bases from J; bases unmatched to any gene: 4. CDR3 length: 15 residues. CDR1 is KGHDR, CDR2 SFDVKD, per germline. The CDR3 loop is CATSDPGTGNQPQHF. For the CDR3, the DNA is TGTGCCACCAGTGACCCCGGGACAGGGAATCAGCCCCAGCATTTT.

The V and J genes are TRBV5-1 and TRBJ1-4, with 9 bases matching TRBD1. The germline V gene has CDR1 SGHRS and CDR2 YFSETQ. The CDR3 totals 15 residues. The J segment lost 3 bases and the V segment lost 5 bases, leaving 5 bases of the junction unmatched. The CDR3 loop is CASRGGTGSNEKLFF. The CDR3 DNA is TGCGCCAGCAGGGGCGGGACAGGGTCTAATGAAAAACTGTTTTTT.

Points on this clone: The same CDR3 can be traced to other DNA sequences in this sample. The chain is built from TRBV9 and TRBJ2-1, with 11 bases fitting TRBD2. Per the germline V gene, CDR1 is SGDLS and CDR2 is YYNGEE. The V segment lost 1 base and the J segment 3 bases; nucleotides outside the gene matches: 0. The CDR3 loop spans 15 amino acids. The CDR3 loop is CASSVTSGSYNEQFF. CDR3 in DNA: TGTGCCAGCAGCGTAACTAGCGGGAGCTACAATGAGCAGTTCTTC.